The present entry profiles one TCR beta chain with its context. Its specificity is unknown. This sample was included in a study of Ad26.COV2.S vaccination and SARS-CoV-2 variants. General study results and limits: Vaccine recipients surpassed placebo recipients in spike-specific TCR breadth.

Assay used: immunoSEQ multiplex PCR; TCRdb lists only in-frame clones, some missing. The table lists about 440,000 clones, around 85% of them singletons. Treatment in this sample: about 20 received Ad26.COV2.S at low or high dose, single or two shots; several received placebo; per-sample allocation not given. Samples were taken on day 63 after the first vaccine or placebo injection. In the vaccine, an Ad26 vector expressed the SARS-CoV-2 spike of the Wuhan strain. The CDR3 covers 15 residues. V lost 0 bases and J lost 3; bases outside the gene matches: 3. Germline V lookup: CDR1 LNHNV, CDR2 YYDKDF (reference sequence).

This chain links TRBV15 with TRBJ2-7, with TRBD1 identical over 9 bases. Sequencing was performed on peripheral blood, taken in a trial of Ad26.COV2.S vaccine versus placebo. This clonotype was obtained from a person aged 18-65 years who received the Ad26.COV2.S COVID-19 vaccine or a placebo. CDR3 nucleotide sequence: TGTGCCACCAGCAGAGACAGGGGACAGGGCTACGAGCAGTACTTC. It encodes CATSRDRGQGYEQYF.